This is a list of T cell receptor beta chains from one sample in a study of T cell responses to AZD1222 COVID-19 vaccine. TCRdb's table, derived via immunoSEQ multiplex PCR, lists solely in-frame clones and lacks some. The sample carries roughly 160,000 clones, 90% to 95% recorded once. Here the sequenced sample was peripheral blood, taken 28 days after the second AZD1222 dose. These receptors came from an adult who received the AZD1222 COVID-19 vaccine. Both conserved end residues are trimmed from each CDR3.

v_gene	j_gene	len	CDR3aa
TRBV13	TRBJ1-2	12	ASSVRTGGWGYT
TRBV6-5	TRBJ1-1	13	ASSYSIGQVTEAF
TRBV30	TRBJ1-3	10	AWRLSGNTIY
TRBV9	TRBJ2-7	13	ASSVGLAGGYEQY
TRBV6-1	TRBJ1-1	11	ASSERENTEAF
TRBV14	TRBJ1-4	13	ASSSLTSLNEKLF
TRBV3-1/TRBV3-2	TRBJ2-5	13	ASSQQRGGQETQY
TRBV5-1	TRBJ1-1	12	ASSLHDRGTEAF
TRBV4-1	TRBJ1-1	13	ASSSPGTSQRWAF
TRBV6-2/TRBV6-3	TRBJ2-5	16	ASSYYDLAGGLWETQY
TRBV27	TRBJ1-2	11	ASSVGTGYGYT
TRBV3-1/TRBV3-2	TRBJ2-3	13	ASSQVDSVSRAQY
TRBV2	TRBJ2-7	8	ASRTYEQY
TRBV5-4	TRBJ2-7	13	ASSSGLAGVDEQY
TRBV19	TRBJ2-4	11	ACGGDWENIQY
TRBV23-1	TRBJ1-2	14	ASSQSEHSRRYGYT
TRBV24-1	TRBJ1-5	14	ATSDGPRVSNQPQH
TRBV4-3	TRBJ1-2	17	ASSQDLYRAGGSNYGYT
TRBV28	TRBJ1-2	12	ASSPPPGNYGYT
TRBV7-8	TRBJ2-1	11	ASTRVAGNEQF
TRBV19	TRBJ2-1	12	ASSIAQGYNEQF
TRBV7-8	TRBJ1-1	11	ASSRTVDTEAF
TRBV5-1	TRBJ1-3	14	ASSLTPAGSGNTIY
TRBV11-2	TRBJ2-2	14	ASSPTLGGSTGELF
TRBV27	TRBJ2-2	13	ASSLPGLAAGELF
TRBV5-1	TRBJ1-1	13	ASSLEGSKNTEAF
TRBV6-5	TRBJ2-7	13	ASSYQRGLLTEQY
TRBV6-4	TRBJ2-3	11	ASSGTDTDTQY
TRBV28	TRBJ2-3	12	ASGQGGSTDTQY
TRBV7-9	TRBJ2-7	15	ASSLWDSTGRSAEQY
TRBV15	TRBJ1-1	14	ATSRGDGTVNTEAF
TRBV4-2	TRBJ2-5	14	ASSQPRGDPQETQY
TRBV28	TRBJ1-2	12	ASSFRGTLYGYT
TRBV10-1	TRBJ2-7	13	ASSESLGGSYEQY
TRBV11-2	TRBJ1-3	10	ASSLLGNTIY
TRBV9	TRBJ2-7	12	ASSPYDRAHEQY
TRBV28	TRBJ2-2	16	ASSTLGIAGDNTGELF
TRBV6-2/TRBV6-3	TRBJ1-1	13	ASSYLDRVRTEAF
TRBV18	TRBJ1-6	13	ASSPARDGGVPLH
TRBV7-3	TRBJ1-1	11	ASSFQGPTEAF